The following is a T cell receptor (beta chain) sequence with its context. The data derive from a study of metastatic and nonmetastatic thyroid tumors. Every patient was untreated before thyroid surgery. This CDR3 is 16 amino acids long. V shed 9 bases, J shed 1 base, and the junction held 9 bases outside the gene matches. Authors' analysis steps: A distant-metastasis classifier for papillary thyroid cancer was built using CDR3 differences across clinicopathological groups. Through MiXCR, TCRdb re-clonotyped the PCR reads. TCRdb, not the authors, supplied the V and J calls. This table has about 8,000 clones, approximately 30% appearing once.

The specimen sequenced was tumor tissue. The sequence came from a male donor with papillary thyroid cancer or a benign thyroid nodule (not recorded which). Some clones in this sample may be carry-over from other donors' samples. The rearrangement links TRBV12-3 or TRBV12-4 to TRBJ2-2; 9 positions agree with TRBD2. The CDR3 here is CASRILAGRNTGELFF. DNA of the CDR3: TGTGCCAGTAGAATCCTAGCGGGAAGGAACACCGGGGAGCTGTTTTTT.